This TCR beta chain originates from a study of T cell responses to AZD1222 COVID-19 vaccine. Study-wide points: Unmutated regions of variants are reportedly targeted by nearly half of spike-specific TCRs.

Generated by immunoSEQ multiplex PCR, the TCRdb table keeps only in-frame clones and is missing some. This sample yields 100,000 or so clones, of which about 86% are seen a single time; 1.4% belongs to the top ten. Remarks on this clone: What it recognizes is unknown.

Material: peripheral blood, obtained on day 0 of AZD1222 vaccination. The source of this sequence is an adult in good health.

CDR3 nucleotide sequence: TGCGCCAGCAGTGACCACCCGGGACAGGGGTCCTACACCTTC. Protein: CASSDHPGQGSYTF. The gene calls are TRBV10-2 and TRBJ1-2; 10 positions match TRBD1. The germline gives CDR1 WSHSY, CDR2 SAAADI. The CDR3 runs to 14 residues. J was trimmed by 10 bases and V by 3 bases; bases with no gene match: 8.